This T cell receptor (beta chain) was sequenced in a study of PD-1 blockade in classical Hodgkin lymphoma. General observations from the study: As was reported, newly diagnosed patients showed lower baseline TCR diversity than healthy donors did.

V shed 3 bases, J shed 0 bases, and the junction held 4 bases outside the gene matches. This CDR3 is 14 amino acids long. Germline V lookup: CDR1 GTSNPN, CDR2 SVGIG (reference sequence). Every single patient, without exception, relapsed after autologous stem cell transplantation, and brentuximab vedotin exposure varied. Investigators isolated CD4+ T cells from thawed PBMCs through magnetic negative selection. The method was immunoSEQ multiplex PCR; TCRdb's version includes in-frame clones alone and lacks a portion of them. The data contain fewer than 8,000 clones, 78% of them singletons. As concerns this clone: What it binds is not known.

The specimen was CD4+ T cells from blood, collected at baseline. This clonotype originated in a human donor with classical Hodgkin lymphoma. V gene TRBV30 combines with J gene TRBJ2-7, with 8 bases matching TRBD1. Here the CDR3 reads CAWSFGTGSYEQYF. The CDR3 DNA reads TGTGCCTGGAGCTTTGGGACAGGCTCCTACGAGCAGTACTTC.